This record looks at one T cell receptor (beta chain) sequence and its context. Its antigen is undetermined. These data originate in a study of cytomegalovirus exposure and HLA in healthy donors. Across the study: Assignment to the Caucasian-associated ancestry cluster applied to around 76% of the approximately 420 genotyped donors. Study conclusions and caveats: TCR beta V- and J-gene trimming, according to a later analysis, was linked to a missense DCLRE1C variant. TRBV6-2, TRBV6-3 and some other V segments were excluded as indistinguishable.

13 Jbeta primers and 60 Vbeta primers were used for the PCR. The repertoire was sequenced with immunoSEQ multiplex PCR; TCRdb's copy has only in-frame clones and lacks some. Of around 100,000 clones in the sample, under 85% were seen once. Trimming took off 1 base at V and 5 bases at J, with 9 bases between the two ends. This CDR3 spans 13 amino acids. Germline-derived CDR1 and CDR2 are SGHRS and YFSETQ. The specimen was PBMCs. The V call is TRBV5-1, the J call TRBJ1-1; D unresolved. This TCR derives from a man aged 35-49 years in good health and CMV-seronegative. As DNA, the CDR3 is TGCGCCAGCAGCTTGACTTCGAGGACTGAAGCTTTCTTT. This sequence encodes CASSLTSRTEAFF.